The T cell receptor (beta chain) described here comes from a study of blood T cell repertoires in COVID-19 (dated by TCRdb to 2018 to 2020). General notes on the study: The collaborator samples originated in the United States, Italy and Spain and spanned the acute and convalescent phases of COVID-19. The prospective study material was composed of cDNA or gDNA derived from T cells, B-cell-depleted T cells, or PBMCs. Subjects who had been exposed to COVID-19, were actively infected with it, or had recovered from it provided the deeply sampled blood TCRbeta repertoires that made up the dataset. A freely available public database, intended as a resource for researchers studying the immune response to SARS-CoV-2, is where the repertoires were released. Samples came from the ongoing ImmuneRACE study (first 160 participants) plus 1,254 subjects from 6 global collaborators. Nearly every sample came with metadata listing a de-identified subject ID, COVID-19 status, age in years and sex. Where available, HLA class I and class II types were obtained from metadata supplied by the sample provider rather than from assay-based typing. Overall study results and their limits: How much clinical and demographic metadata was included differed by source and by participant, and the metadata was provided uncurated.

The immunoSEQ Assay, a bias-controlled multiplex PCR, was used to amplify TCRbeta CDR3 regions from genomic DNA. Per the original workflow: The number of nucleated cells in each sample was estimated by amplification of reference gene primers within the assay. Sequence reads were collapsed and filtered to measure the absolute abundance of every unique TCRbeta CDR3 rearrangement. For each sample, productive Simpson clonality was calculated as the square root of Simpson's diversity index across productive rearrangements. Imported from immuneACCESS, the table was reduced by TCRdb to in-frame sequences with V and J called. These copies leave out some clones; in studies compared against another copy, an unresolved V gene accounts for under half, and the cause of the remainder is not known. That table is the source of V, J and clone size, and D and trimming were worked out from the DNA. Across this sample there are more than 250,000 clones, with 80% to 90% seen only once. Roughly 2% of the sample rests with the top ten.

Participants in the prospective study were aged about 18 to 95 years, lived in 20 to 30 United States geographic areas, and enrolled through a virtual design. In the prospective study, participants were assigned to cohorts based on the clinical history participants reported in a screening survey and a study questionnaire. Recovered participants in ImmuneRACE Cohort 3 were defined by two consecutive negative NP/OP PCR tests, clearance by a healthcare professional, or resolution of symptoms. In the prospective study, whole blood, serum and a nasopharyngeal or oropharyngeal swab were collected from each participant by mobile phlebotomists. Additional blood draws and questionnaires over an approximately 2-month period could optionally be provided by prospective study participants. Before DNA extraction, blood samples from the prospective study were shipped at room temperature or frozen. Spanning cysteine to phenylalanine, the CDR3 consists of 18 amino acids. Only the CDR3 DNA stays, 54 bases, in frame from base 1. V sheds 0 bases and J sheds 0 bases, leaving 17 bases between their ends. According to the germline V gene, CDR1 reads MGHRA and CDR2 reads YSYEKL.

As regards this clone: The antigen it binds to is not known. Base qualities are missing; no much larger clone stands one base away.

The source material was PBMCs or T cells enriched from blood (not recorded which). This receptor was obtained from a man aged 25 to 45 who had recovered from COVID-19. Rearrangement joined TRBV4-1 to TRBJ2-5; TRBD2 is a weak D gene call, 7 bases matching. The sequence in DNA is TGCGCCAGCAGCCAAGATCTGACTGGCGGGGGCTACCAAGAGACCCAGTACTTC. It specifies CASSQDLTGGGYQETQYF.